Listed below are T cell receptor beta chains from one sample, sequenced in a study of blood T cell repertoires in COVID-19. Profiling relied on immunoSEQ multiplex PCR, and the TCRdb table lists in-frame clones only, not all of them. The sample lists under 200,000 clones, roughly 93% occurring once. The sequencing input was peripheral blood. Receptors originate from a young man with COVID-19, enrolled during active disease. CDR3s include the opening cysteine and the closing phenylalanine or tryptophan. The order of the fields is D gene, J gene, V gene, clone size, CDR3 protein, CDR3 DNA. A D gene is named only where the DNA matches it firmly. Rows may omit the clone size; those that give it use once, few, many or a size class.

D: TRBD2
J: TRBJ2-1
V: TRBV27
size: .
CDR3: CASSRPGTSSAYNEQFF
DNA: TGTGCCAGCAGCCGTCCCGGGACTAGTTCGGCCTACAATGAGCAGTTCTTC

D: .
J: TRBJ2-2
V: TRBV28
size: .
CDR3: CASSPLRVPGELFF
DNA: TGTGCCAGCAGTCCCCTCAGGGTTCCCGGGGAGCTGTTTTTT

D: .
J: TRBJ2-2
V: TRBV6-2/TRBV6-3
size: .
CDR3: CASSSGTLNTGELFF
DNA: TGTGCCAGCAGTTCCGGGACACTGAACACCGGGGAGCTGTTTTTT

D: TRBD1
J: TRBJ1-2
V: TRBV28
size: .
CDR3: CASSSVFTGDYGYTF
DNA: TGTGCCAGCAGTTCGGTATTCACAGGGGACTATGGCTACACCTTC

D: TRBD2
J: TRBJ2-7
V: TRBV7-8
size: .
CDR3: CASSLEWGQLAFSSYEQYF
DNA: TGTGCCAGCAGCTTAGAGTGGGGTCAACTAGCGTTTAGCTCCTACGAGCAGTACTTC

D: .
J: TRBJ2-3
V: TRBV27
size: .
CDR3: CASSPRADTQYF
DNA: TGTGCCAGCAGTCCCAGGGCAGATACGCAGTATTTT

D: .
J: TRBJ2-1
V: TRBV5-6
size: .
CDR3: CASSLVGSPEQFF
DNA: TGTGCCAGCAGCTTGGTCGGTAGCCCCGAGCAGTTCTTC

D: .
J: TRBJ1-5
V: TRBV3-1/TRBV3-2
size: few
CDR3: CASSQTGSNQPQHF
DNA: TGTGCCAGCAGCCAAACGGGGAGCAATCAGCCCCAGCATTTT

D: TRBD1
J: TRBJ2-5
V: TRBV28
size: .
CDR3: CASTRGQAGGWETQYF
DNA: TGTGCCAGCACCAGGGGGCAGGCGGGTGGATGGGAGACCCAGTACTTC

D: TRBD2
J: TRBJ2-1
V: TRBV9
size: .
CDR3: CASSVSRGRANEQFF
DNA: TGTGCCAGCAGCGTAAGTCGCGGGAGGGCTAATGAGCAGTTCTTC